The rows below give T cell receptor beta chains drawn from one sample of a study of blood T cell repertoires in COVID-19. Sequencing used immunoSEQ multiplex PCR; TCRdb keeps in-frame clones, though not all of them. The sample shows 180,000 or so clones, around 84% of them seen only once. Sequencing was done on a sample of peripheral blood. These receptor sequences come from a woman in her 70s with COVID-19, enrolled during active disease. Both conserved end residues are part of each CDR3. D genes are given only for firm matches.

>14|TRBD1|TRBV19
CASSSGTVNQPQHF
>14|.|TRBV28
CASSPPGSTDTQYF
>13|TRBD1|TRBV29-1
CSVEPGQGQPQHF
>17|TRBD2|TRBV3-1/TRBV3-2
CASSRIGGSGMLQTQYF
>15|.|TRBV10-3
CAISESLASTDTQYF
>14|.|TRBV2
CASSVKGSNTEAFF
>17|TRBD2|TRBV6-6
CASSLRRTSGAYNEQFF
>17|.|TRBV6-1
CASSDPPGTSSNQPQHF
>16|TRBD1|TRBV6-5
CASSSDRGSGANVLTF
>14|TRBD1|TRBV28
CASRPEDRDEKLFF
>15|.|TRBV7-2
CASSAQGPGNQPQHF
>14|.|TRBV5-4
CASTKGLAADTQYF
>17|TRBD2|TRBV19
CASIPRGLAGSYNEQFF
>12|.|TRBV11-2
CASSFTQLGAFF
>14|TRBD1|TRBV11-2
CASSRSGQAQPQHF
>14|TRBD1|TRBV28
CASSLLRQGYSYTF
>14|.|TRBV11-2
CASSLSGGNTEAFF
>17|.|TRBV7-6
CASSSKVLQGSGNTIYF
>17|TRBD2|TRBV7-8
CASSLGGLADLTDTQYF
>15|TRBD2|TRBV9
CASSVVLAGLDEQFF
>13|.|TRBV19
CASSTRQSGELFF
>11|.|TRBV28
CASFGTDTQYF
>14|.|TRBV28
CASSRWGQGTEAFF